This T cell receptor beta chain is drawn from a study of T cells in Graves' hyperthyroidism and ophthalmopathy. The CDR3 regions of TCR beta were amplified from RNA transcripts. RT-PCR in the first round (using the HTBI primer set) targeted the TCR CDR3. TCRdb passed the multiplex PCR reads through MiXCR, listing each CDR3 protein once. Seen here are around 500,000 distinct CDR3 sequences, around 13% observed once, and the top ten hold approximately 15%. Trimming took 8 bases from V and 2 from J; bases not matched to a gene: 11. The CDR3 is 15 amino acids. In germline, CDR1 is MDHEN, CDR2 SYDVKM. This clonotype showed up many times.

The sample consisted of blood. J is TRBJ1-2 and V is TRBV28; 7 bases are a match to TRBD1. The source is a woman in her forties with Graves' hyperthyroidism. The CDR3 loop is CASRIGPGQNYGYTF. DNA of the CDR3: TGTGCCAGCCGAATTGGACCGGGACAGAACTATGGCTACACCTTC.